This entry lists 23 T cell receptor beta chains sequenced from one sample in a study of cytomegalovirus exposure and HLA in healthy donors. PCR used 60 Vbeta primers and 13 Jbeta primers. Sequencing was performed with immunoSEQ multiplex PCR; in TCRdb, only in-frame clones are kept and a portion is missing. Of about 120,000 clones listed, around three quarters are singletons. Sample: PBMCs. These receptors originate from a middle-aged woman in good health and CMV-seropositive.

The V gene is TRBV12-5, the J gene TRBJ2-7; D perhaps matches TRBD2 (5 bases). The V end was cut by 1 base, the J end by 5 bases, with 18 bases between. The length of the CDR3 is 16 residues. Germline loops: CDR1 LGHNT, CDR2 FRNRAP. CDR3 protein: CASGLGLDVRENEQYF. The CDR3 DNA is TGTGCTAGTGGTTTGGGGCTGGATGTGAGGGAGAACGAGCAGTACTTC. Combining the CDR3 with reference TRBV12-5 and TRBJ2-7 gives the whole variable domain DARVTQTPRHKVTEMGQEVTMRCQPILGHNTVFWYRQTMMQGLELLAYFRNRAPLDDSGMPKDRFSAEMPDATLATLKIQPSEPRDSAVYFCASGLGLDVRENEQYFGPGTRLTVT.

A note on this clone: This sample includes further DNA sequences coding for the same CDR3. V gene TRBV19 combines with J gene TRBJ1-1; D is perhaps TRBD1 (5 bases). The CDR3 contains 14 residues. Germline V gives CDR1 LNHDA, CDR2 SQIVND (reference sequence). V was shortened by 1 base and J by 1 base, with 7 bases between the two germline ends. The CDR3 loop is CASSIGGANTEAFF. In DNA form, the CDR3 reads TGTGCCAGTAGTATAGGTGGGGCGAACACTGAAGCTTTCTTT.

The chain uses TRBV5-8 and TRBJ1-3; D is unresolved. Trimming cost V 7 bases and J 0 bases, with 23 bases left between them. Germline CDR1 reads SGHTS; CDR2 reads YDEGEE. The CDR3 is 18 residues long. The CDR3 here is CASGPRRIAWSSGNTIYF. The DNA for the CDR3 is TGTGCCAGCGGCCCCAGGAGGATTGCCTGGAGCTCTGGAAACACCATATATTTT.

CDR3: CTSSHSRLRENTGELFF. The DNA for the CDR3 is TGCACCAGCAGCCATAGTCGGCTGAGGGAGAACACCGGGGAGCTGTTTTTT. The chain carries TRBV1 and TRBJ2-2; the D call of TRBD2 is as the table states it, not checked on the DNA. TRBV1 is deemed a pseudogene. The CDR3 length is 17 residues.

The J gene is TRBJ1-2, the V gene TRBV30, with 10 nucleotides matching TRBD1. The CDR3 totals 15 residues. J was trimmed by 0 bases and V by 5 bases; bases with no gene match: 6. CDR1 and CDR2 from the germline V gene are GTSNPN and SVGIG (reference sequence). CDR3: CAWAQGTGANYGYTF. Here the CDR3 DNA reads TGTGCCTGGGCCCAAGGGACAGGGGCTAACTATGGCTACACCTTC.

V and J are TRBV30 and TRBJ1-2; 11 bases match TRBD1. The germline V gene has CDR1 GTSNPN and CDR2 SVGIG (reference sequence). V lost 3 bases and J lost 8; bases outside the gene matches: 5. The CDR3 length is 13 residues. The CDR3 reads CAWSRDRGRGYTF. In DNA, the CDR3 is TGTGCCTGGAGCCGGGACAGGGGGAGGGGCTACACCTTC.

The CDR3 sequence: CASSLGRGRETQYF. The DNA of the CDR3 is TGTGCCAGCAGCTTAGGGCGGGGGAGAGAGACCCAGTACTTC. The rearrangement joins TRBV7-3 to TRBJ2-5, with 7 bases aligning to TRBD2. Germline lookup yields CDR1 SGHTA and CDR2 FQGTGA. The V gene end was trimmed by 2 bases and the J gene end by 4 bases; junction bases not matched to a gene: 4. The CDR3 has 14 amino acids.

This clone was detected only once. The genes are TRBV11-2 and TRBJ2-1; D is undetermined. Trimming cost V 5 bases and J 7 bases, with 6 bases left between them. The CDR3 length is 11 residues. Germline CDR1 reads SGHAT; CDR2 reads FQNNGV. The CDR3: CASSPQNEQFF. The CDR3 coding sequence is TGTGCCAGCAGCCCTCAGAATGAGCAGTTCTTC.

V gene TRBV5-1 combines with J gene TRBJ2-1, with 9 bases lining up with TRBD1. CDR3 length: 13 residues. CDR1 and CDR2 from the germline V gene are SGHRS and YFSETQ. After removal of 4 bases from V and 6 bases from J, the junction contained 2 bases not matched to a gene. The CDR3 is CASSRDRANEQFF. Here the CDR3 DNA reads TGCGCCAGCAGCAGGGACAGGGCCAATGAGCAGTTCTTC. The complete variable domain, with remaining parts taken from reference TRBV5-1 and TRBJ2-1, reads KAGVTQTPRYLIKTRGQQVTLSCSPISGHRSVSWYQQTPGQGLQFLFEYFSETQRNKGNFPGRFSGRQFSNSRSEMNVSTLELGDSALYLCASSRDRANEQFFGPGTRLTVL.

The rearrangement joins TRBV19 to TRBJ2-5; D unclear. The V and J ends lost 0 bases and 4 bases respectively, with 3 bases between them. CDR3 length: 12 residues. Looked up from germline, CDR1 is LNHDA and CDR2 is SQIVND (reference sequence). The CDR3 nucleotides are TGTGCCAGTAGTATAGATCTAGAGACCCAGTACTTC. It codes for CASSIDLETQYF. Looking up the rest from reference TRBV19 and TRBJ2-5 gives the full variable domain: DGGITQSPKYLFRKEGQNVTLSCEQNLNHDAMYWYRQDPGQGLRLIYYSQIVNDFQKGDIAEGYSVSREKKESFPLTVTSAQKNPTAFYLCASSIDLETQYFGPGTRLLVL.

The gene calls are TRBV28 and TRBJ1-5; 8 bases match TRBD1. Trimming at V came to 3 bases and at J to 4 bases, leaving 11 bases not matched to a gene. Germline CDR1 and CDR2: MDHEN and SYDVKM. The CDR3 has 17 amino acids. This CDR3 reads CASSFPYRQGFNQPQHF. The CDR3 nucleotides are TGTGCCAGCAGTTTCCCCTATCGACAGGGGTTTAATCAGCCCCAGCATTTT.

CDR3 nucleotides: TGTGCCAGCAGTGAATGGGGGCGGGCAGGCGACACTGAAGCTTTCTTT. Protein: CASSEWGRAGDTEAFF. The chain has TRBV6-1 and TRBJ1-1; possible D gene TRBD1, 6 bases. CDR3 size: 16 residues. Trimming stripped 2 bases from V and 3 bases from J, with 16 bases between. CDR1 is MNHNS and CDR2 is SASEGT in the germline V gene.

V usage is TRBV7-8 and J usage is TRBJ1-6; D is unclear. Trimming removed 5 bases from V and 7 bases from J, with 3 bases in between. The CDR3 is made up of 11 amino acids. Germline CDR1 is SGHVS and CDR2 is FQNEAQ. CDR3 nucleotides: TGTGCCAGCAGCACAAATTCACCCCTCCACTTT. Amino acids: CASSTNSPLHF.

This chain's CDR3 is CASSLVLAGGPRSYNEQFF. The CDR3 nucleotides are TGTGCCAGCAGCTTGGTCCTAGCGGGGGGGCCAAGGTCCTACAATGAGCAGTTCTTC. The chain has TRBV5-6 and TRBJ2-1; TRBD2 matches 12 bases. The V segment lost 0 bases and the J segment 1 base; nucleotides outside the gene matches: 8. The CDR3 is 19 residues long. In germline, CDR1 is SGHDT, CDR2 YYEEEE.

This chain uses TRBV19 with TRBJ1-5; D remains unclear. The CDR3 totals 16 residues. Germline lookup yields CDR1 LNHDA and CDR2 SQIVND (reference sequence). Trimming shortened V by 2 bases and J by 2 bases, and 13 bases separated the two germline ends. The DNA of the CDR3 is TGTGCCAGTAGTATACGACGGGTAGAACGCAATCAGCCCCAGCATTTT. This sequence encodes CASSIRRVERNQPQHF.

The chain uses TRBV15 and TRBJ2-5; tentative D call: TRBD2 (6 bases). The CDR3 spans 13 residues. Germline lookup yields CDR1 LNHNV and CDR2 YYDKDF (reference sequence). The V and J ends lost 6 bases and 1 base respectively, with 9 bases between them. CDR3 DNA sequence: TGTGCCACCAGTCGGGGGAGCCAAGAGACCCAGTACTTC. Amino acid sequence: CATSRGSQETQYF.

The rearrangement uses TRBV7-2 and TRBJ2-7, with TRBD2 matching 8 bases. The CDR3 totals 15 residues. Trimming cost V 2 bases and J 5 bases; bases outside gene matches: 8. Germline lookup yields CDR1 SGHTA and CDR2 FQGNSA. CDR3 loop: CASSLLWAGGHEQYF. The DNA of the CDR3 is TGTGCCAGCAGCTTACTTTGGGCGGGGGGCCACGAGCAGTACTTC.

This clone was observed a few times. The V call is TRBV11-3, the J call TRBJ1-1; D possibly corresponds to TRBD1 (5 bases). The CDR3 runs to 13 residues. V was cut by 3 bases and J by 3 bases, with 8 bases left in between. Germline values: CDR1 SGHNT, CDR2 YENEEA. Here the CDR3 reads CASSLGGDTEAFF. The DNA of the CDR3 is TGTGCCAGCAGCTTGGGGGGGGACACTGAAGCTTTCTTT.

The chain couples TRBV29-1 to TRBJ1-5; the D gene is possibly TRBD1 (6 bases). The germline CDR1 and CDR2 sequences are SQVTM and ANQGSEA. This CDR3 spans 13 amino acids. V lost 4 bases to trimming and J lost 2 bases, with 9 bases between them. The CDR3 DNA sequence: TGCAGCGTTGGTCCAGGGGGCAATCAGCCCCAGCATTTT. Residues: CSVGPGGNQPQHF.

CDR3: CASSSVQGAGEQYF. CDR3 DNA: TGCGCCAGCAGCTCCGTCCAGGGGGCTGGGGAGCAGTACTTC. The V call is TRBV5-1, the J call TRBJ2-7; TRBD1 matches 8 bases. The junction had 9 bases not matched to a gene; V was cut back by 3 bases and J by 7 bases. In germline, CDR1 is SGHRS, CDR2 YFSETQ. The CDR3 contains 14 residues.

This chain uses TRBV27 with TRBJ1-5; TRBD1 matches at 9 bases. Looked up from germline, CDR1 is MNHEY and CDR2 is SMNVEV (reference sequence). The CDR3 consists of 13 residues. The junction had 6 bases not matched to a gene; V was cut back by 0 bases and J by 15 bases. CDR3 sequence (DNA): TGTGCCAGCAGTTTATCGACCGGGACAGGGTGGCATTTT. It encodes CASSLSTGTGWHF.

This chain joins TRBV2 and TRBJ1-4; 11 bases map to TRBD1. The length of the CDR3 is 15 residues. V was pared by 6 bases and J by 5 bases, with 5 bases of the junction left unmatched. CDR1 is SNHLY, CDR2 FYNNEI, per germline. CDR3 nucleotide sequence: TGTGCCAGCAGATCCCGGGACAGGGGGAATGAAAAACTGTTTTTT. Its translation is CASRSRDRGNEKLFF.

This clone has more than one count but fewer than ten. V and J are TRBV2 and TRBJ2-5, with 11 bases fitting TRBD2. The ends lost 7 bases at V and 11 bases at J; junction bases unmatched: 12. The germline gives CDR1 SNHLY, CDR2 FYNNEI. The CDR3 length is 14 residues. Written as DNA, the CDR3 is TGTGCCAGCATGACCCCACTAGCGGGAGTTGAGCAGTACTTC. Its protein is CASMTPLAGVEQYF. The entire variable domain, with the rest obtained from reference TRBV2 and TRBJ2-5, is as follows: EPEVTQTPSHQVTQMGQEVILRCVPISNHLYFYWYRQILGQKVEFLVSFYNNEISEKSEIFDDQFSVERPDGSNFTLKIRSTKLEDSAMYFCASMTPLAGVEQYFGPGTRLLVL.